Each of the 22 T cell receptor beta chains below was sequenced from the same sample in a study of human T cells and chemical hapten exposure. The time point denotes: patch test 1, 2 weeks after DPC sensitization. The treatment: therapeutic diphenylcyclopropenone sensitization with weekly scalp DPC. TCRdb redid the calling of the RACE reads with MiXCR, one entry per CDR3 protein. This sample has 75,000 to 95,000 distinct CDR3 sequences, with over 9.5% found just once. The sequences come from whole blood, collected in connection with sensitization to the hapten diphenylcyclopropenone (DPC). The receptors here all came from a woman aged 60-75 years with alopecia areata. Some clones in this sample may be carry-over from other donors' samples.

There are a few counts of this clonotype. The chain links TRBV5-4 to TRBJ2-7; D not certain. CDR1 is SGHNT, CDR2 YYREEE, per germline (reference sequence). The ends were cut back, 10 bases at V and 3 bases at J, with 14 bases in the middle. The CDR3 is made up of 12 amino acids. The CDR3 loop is CAYHGVIYEQYF. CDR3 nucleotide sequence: TGTGCCTACCACGGTGTTATCTACGAGCAGTACTTC. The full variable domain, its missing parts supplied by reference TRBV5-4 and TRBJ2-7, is ETGVTQSPTHLIKTRGQQVTLRCSSQSGHNTVSWYQQALGQGPQFIFQYYREEENGRGNFPPRFSGLQFPNYSSELNVNALELDDSALYLCAYHGVIYEQYFGPGTRLTVT.

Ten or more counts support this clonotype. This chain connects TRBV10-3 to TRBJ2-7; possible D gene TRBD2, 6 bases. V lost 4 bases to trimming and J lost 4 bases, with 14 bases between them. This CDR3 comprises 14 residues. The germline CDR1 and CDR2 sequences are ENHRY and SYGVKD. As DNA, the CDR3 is TGTGCCATCAGTGCCGGGCCACGGGAGTACGAGCAGTACTTC. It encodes CAISAGPREYEQYF.

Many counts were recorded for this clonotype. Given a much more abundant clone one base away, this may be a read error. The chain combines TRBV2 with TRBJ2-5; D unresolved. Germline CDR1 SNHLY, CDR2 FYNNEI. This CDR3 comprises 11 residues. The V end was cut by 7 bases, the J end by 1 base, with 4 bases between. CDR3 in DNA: TGTGCCAGCACCCCCCAAGAGACCCAGTACTTC. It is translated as CASTPQETQYF. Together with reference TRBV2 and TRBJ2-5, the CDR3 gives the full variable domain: EPEVTQTPSHQVTQMGQEVILRCVPISNHLYFYWYRQILGQKVEFLVSFYNNEISEKSEIFDDQFSVERPDGSNFTLKIRSTKLEDSAMYFCASTPQETQYFGPGTRLLVL.

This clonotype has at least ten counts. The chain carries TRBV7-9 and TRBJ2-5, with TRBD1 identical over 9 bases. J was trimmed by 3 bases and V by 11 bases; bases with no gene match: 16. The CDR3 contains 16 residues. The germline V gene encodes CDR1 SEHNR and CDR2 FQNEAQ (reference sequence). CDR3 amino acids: CALSARDRVWEETQYF. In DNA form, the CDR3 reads TGTGCCCTCTCGGCCCGGGACAGGGTCTGGGAAGAGACCCAGTACTTC. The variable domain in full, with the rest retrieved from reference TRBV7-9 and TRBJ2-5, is DTGVSQNPRHKITKRGQNVTFRCDPISEHNRLYWYRQTLGQGPEFLTYFQNEAQLEKSRLLSDRFSAERPKGSFSTLEIQRTEQGDSAMYLCALSARDRVWEETQYFGPGTRLLVL.

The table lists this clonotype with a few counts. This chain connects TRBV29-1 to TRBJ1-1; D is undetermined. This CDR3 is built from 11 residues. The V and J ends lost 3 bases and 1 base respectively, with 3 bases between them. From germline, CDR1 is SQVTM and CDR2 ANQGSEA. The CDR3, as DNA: TGCAGCGTTGATAGGAACACTGAAGCTTTCTTT. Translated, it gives CSVDRNTEAFF.

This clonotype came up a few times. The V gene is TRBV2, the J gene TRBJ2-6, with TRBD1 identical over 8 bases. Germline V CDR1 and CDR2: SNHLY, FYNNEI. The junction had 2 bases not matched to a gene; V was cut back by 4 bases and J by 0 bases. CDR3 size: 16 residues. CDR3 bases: TGTGCCAGCAGTGCCGACAGGGGCTCTGGGGCCAACGTCCTGACTTTC. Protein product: CASSADRGSGANVLTF.

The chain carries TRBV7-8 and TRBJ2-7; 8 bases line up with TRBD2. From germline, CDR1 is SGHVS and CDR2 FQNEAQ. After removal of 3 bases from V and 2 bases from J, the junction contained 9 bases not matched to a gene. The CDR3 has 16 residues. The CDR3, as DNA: TGTGCCAGCAGCTTGCTTCAAGGGCGGGGGGCCTACGAGCAGTACTTC. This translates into CASSLLQGRGAYEQYF.

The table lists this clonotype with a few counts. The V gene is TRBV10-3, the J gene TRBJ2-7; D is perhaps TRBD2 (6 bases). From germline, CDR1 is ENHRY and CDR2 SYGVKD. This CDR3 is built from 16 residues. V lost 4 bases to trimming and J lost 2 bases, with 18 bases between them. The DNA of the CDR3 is TGTGCCATCAGTGGCGCGGGGACCAGGTCCGCCTACGAGCAGTACTTC. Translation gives CAISGAGTRSAYEQYF.

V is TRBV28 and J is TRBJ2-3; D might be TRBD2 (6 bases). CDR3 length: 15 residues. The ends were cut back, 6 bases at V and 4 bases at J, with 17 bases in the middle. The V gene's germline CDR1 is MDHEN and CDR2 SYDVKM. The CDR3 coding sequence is TGTGCCAGCAGCTTTAGCGGATACCGGGCAGATACGCAGTATTTT. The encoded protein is CASSFSGYRADTQYF.

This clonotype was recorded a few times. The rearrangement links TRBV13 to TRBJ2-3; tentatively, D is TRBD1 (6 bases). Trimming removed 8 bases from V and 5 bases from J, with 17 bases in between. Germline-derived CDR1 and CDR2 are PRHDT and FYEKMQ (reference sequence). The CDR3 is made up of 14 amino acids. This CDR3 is CASYSRGARDTQYF. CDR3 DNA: TGTGCCAGCTACTCCAGGGGCGCCCGAGATACGCAGTATTTT.

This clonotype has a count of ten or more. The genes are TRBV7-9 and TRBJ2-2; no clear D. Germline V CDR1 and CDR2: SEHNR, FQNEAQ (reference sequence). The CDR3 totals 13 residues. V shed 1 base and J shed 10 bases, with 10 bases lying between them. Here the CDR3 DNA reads TGTGCCAGCAGCTTAGATCTGTCGGAGGAGCTGTTTTTT. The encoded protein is CASSLDLSEELFF.

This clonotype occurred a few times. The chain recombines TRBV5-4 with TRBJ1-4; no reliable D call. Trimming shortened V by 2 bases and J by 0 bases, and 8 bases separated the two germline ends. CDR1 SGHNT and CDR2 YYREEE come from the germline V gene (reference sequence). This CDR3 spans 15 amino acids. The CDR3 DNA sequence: TGTGCCAGCAGCTTAAGGCTTGCAACTAATGAAAAACTGTTTTTT. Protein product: CASSLRLATNEKLFF.

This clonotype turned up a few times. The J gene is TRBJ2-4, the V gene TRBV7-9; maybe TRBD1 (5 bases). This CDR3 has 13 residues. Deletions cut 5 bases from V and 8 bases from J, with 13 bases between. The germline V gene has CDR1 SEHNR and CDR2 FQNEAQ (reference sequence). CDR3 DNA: TGTGCCAGCAGCCCCGTCAGGGATGACATTCAGTACTTC. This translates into CASSPVRDDIQYF.

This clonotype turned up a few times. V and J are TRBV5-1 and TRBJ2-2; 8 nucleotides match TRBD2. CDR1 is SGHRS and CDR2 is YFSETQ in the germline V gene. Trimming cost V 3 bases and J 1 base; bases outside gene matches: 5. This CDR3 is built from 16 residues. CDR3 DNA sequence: TGCGCCAGCAGCTCCAGAGCGGGGGTGAACACCGGGGAGCTGTTTTTT. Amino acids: CASSSRAGVNTGELFF.

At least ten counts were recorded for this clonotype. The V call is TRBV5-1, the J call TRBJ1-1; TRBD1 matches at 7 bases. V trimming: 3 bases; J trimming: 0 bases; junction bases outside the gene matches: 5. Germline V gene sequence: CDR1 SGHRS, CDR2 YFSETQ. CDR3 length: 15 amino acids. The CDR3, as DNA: TGCGCCAGCAGCTCGGGTGACAGGGTGAACACTGAAGCTTTCTTT. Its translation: CASSSGDRVNTEAFF.

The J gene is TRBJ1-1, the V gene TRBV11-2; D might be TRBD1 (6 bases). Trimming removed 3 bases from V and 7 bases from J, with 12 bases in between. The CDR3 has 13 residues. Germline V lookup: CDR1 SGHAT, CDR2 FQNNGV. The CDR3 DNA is TGTGCCAGCAGCTTCGGGACACCCAATGAAGCTTTCTTT. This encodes CASSFGTPNEAFF.

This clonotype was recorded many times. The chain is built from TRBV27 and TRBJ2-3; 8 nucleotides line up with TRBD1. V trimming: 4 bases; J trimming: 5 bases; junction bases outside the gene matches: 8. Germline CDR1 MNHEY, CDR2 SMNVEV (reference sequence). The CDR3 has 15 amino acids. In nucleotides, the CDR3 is TGTGCCAGCAGTTCGGACAGGGTAGTGGGAGATACGCAGTATTTT. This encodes CASSSDRVVGDTQYF.

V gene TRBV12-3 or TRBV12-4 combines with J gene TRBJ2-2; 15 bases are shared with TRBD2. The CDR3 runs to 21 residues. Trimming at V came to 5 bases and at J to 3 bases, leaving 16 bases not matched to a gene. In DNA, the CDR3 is TGTGCCAGCAGTCCCCCCAGCGGACTAGCGGGGGGGCCCGTGGACACCGGGGAGCTGTTTTTT. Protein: CASSPPSGLAGGPVDTGELFF.

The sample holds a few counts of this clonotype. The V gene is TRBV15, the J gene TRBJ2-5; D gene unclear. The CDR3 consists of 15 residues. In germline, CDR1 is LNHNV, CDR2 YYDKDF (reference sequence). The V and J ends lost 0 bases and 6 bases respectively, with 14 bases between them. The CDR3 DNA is TGTGCCACCAGCAGAGATCTTGTCCCAGCGAAGACCCAGTACTTC. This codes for CATSRDLVPAKTQYF.

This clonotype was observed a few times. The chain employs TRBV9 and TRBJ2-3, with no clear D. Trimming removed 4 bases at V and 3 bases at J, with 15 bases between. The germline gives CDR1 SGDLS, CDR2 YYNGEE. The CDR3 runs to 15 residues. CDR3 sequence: CASSFDILWTDTQYF. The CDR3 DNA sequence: TGTGCCAGCAGCTTCGACATCCTTTGGACAGATACGCAGTATTTT.

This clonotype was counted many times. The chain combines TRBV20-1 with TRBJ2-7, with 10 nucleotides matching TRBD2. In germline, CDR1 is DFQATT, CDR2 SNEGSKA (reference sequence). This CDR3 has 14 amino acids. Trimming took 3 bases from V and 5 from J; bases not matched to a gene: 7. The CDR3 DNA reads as TGCAGTGCTAGTAGGGGGACTAGCGCTCACGAGCAGTACTTC. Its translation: CSASRGTSAHEQYF.

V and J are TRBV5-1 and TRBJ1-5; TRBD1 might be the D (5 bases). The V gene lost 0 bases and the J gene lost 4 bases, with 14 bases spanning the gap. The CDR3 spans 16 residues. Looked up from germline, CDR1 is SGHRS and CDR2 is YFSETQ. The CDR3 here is CASSLGTLAGNQPQHF. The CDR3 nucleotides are TGCGCCAGCAGCTTGGGGACACTCGCGGGGAATCAGCCCCAGCATTTT.